This TCR beta chain was obtained from a study of blood T cell repertoires in COVID-19. Study details: T cells, B-cell-depleted T cells, or PBMCs supplied cDNA or gDNA.

This CDR3 comprises 14 residues. Looked up from germline, CDR1 is SGHVS and CDR2 is FNYEAQ. Participant age was about 18 to 89 years, and participants resided in about two dozen US areas. The method was immunoSEQ multiplex PCR; TCRdb's version includes in-frame clones alone and lacks a portion of them. Here the sample spans 150,000 to 190,000 clones, roughly four fifths being singletons. As for this clone: Relative to the germline gene, one junction end is altered; a read error may explain this.

Input material: PBMCs or T cells enriched from blood (not recorded which). This TCR was recovered from a man in his fifties who had recovered from COVID-19. V gene TRBV7-6 combines with J gene TRBJ2-7; possibly TRBD1 for D (5 bases). In DNA form, the CDR3 reads TGTGCCCGCAGCTTAGTACCTCAGGGCTACGAGCAGTACTTC. Protein product: CARSLVPQGYEQYF.